This is a list of T cell receptor beta chains from one sample in a study of read filtering for tumor transcriptome and immune sequencing. TCRdb used MiXCR to reprocess the reads, holding one entry per CDR3 protein. Here the sample spans some 41,000 distinct CDR3 sequences, about an eighth being singletons. The sample consisted of a population of CD138-negative cells sorted from bone marrow. Receptor source: a donor aged 40 or older with multiple myeloma. The CDR3 runs from the conserved cysteine through the conserved F or W. The D gene is left open where the match is weak. Rows give clone size only sometimes, using once, few, many, or a class for an expanded clone.

d_gene: TRBD1; v_gene: TRBV7-6; abundance: many; j_gene: TRBJ2-7; CDR3nt: TGTGCCACCAGCCGGGACAGGGACTACGAGCAGTACTTC; CDR3aa: CATSRDRDYEQYF
d_gene: TRBD1; v_gene: TRBV29-1; abundance: many; j_gene: TRBJ2-2; CDR3nt: TGCAGTGCCTCTGTGGACAGGGCACCCGGGGAGCTGTTTTTT; CDR3aa: CSASVDRAPGELFF
d_gene: -; v_gene: TRBV20-1; abundance: many; j_gene: TRBJ2-2; CDR3nt: TGCAGTGCTAGCTATTCCGGTCAGAGGGGGAACACCGGGGAGCTGTTTTTT; CDR3aa: CSASYSGQRGNTGELFF
d_gene: -; v_gene: TRBV12-5; abundance: many; j_gene: TRBJ1-1; CDR3nt: TGTGCTAGTGGTTTGGTAGAAGGTTCGCCAGCTTTCTTT; CDR3aa: CASGLVEGSPAFF
d_gene: TRBD1; v_gene: TRBV18; abundance: few; j_gene: TRBJ2-7; CDR3nt: TGTGCCAGCTCACCACCCCAAACAGGGGGCGAGCACGAGCAGTACTTC; CDR3aa: CASSPPQTGGEHEQYF
d_gene: TRBD2; v_gene: TRBV30; abundance: many; j_gene: TRBJ2-7; CDR3nt: TGTGCCTGGAGTTACACCGGGACTAGCTACGAGCAGTACTTC; CDR3aa: CAWSYTGTSYEQYF
d_gene: -; v_gene: TRBV9; abundance: -; j_gene: TRBJ1-5; CDR3nt: TGTGCCAGCAGCGTAGGTCCTGAGGGGTGGAATCAGCCCCAGCATTTT; CDR3aa: CASSVGPEGWNQPQHF
d_gene: -; v_gene: TRBV6-5; abundance: many; j_gene: TRBJ2-5; CDR3nt: TGTGCCAGCAGTTATGACAGCGACTTCCAAGAGACCCAGTACTTC; CDR3aa: CASSYDSDFQETQYF
d_gene: -; v_gene: TRBV15; abundance: many; j_gene: TRBJ2-1; CDR3nt: TGTGCCACCAGCAGAGACTCCTACAATGAGCAGTTCTTC; CDR3aa: CATSRDSYNEQFF
d_gene: -; v_gene: TRBV4-3; abundance: many; j_gene: TRBJ2-2; CDR3nt: TGCGCCAGCCATGGGGCCGGGGAGCTGTTTTTT; CDR3aa: CASHGAGELFF
d_gene: TRBD2; v_gene: TRBV10-1; abundance: many; j_gene: TRBJ2-1; CDR3nt: TGCGCCAGCAGTAGCGGGACTAGCGGGAGGGCCCGCAATGAGCAGTTCTTC; CDR3aa: CASSSGTSGRARNEQFF
d_gene: TRBD1; v_gene: TRBV29-1; abundance: many; j_gene: TRBJ1-1; CDR3nt: TGCAGCGCGAACAGGGGCATGAACACTGAAGCTTTCTTT; CDR3aa: CSANRGMNTEAFF
d_gene: -; v_gene: TRBV7-2; abundance: -; j_gene: TRBJ2-3; CDR3nt: TGTGCCAGCAGCACGACCCCCCTTAGCACAGATACGCACTATTTT; CDR3aa: CASSTTPLSTDTHYF
d_gene: TRBD1; v_gene: TRBV20-1; abundance: many; j_gene: TRBJ1-2; CDR3nt: TGCAGTGCCCCCTCCGGGACAGCTGACTATGGCTACACCTTC; CDR3aa: CSAPSGTADYGYTF
d_gene: -; v_gene: TRBV5-1; abundance: many; j_gene: TRBJ1-1; CDR3nt: TGCGCCAGCTCGAAGTCTGAAGCTTTCTTT; CDR3aa: CASSKSEAFF
d_gene: TRBD2; v_gene: TRBV5-1; abundance: many; j_gene: TRBJ2-6; CDR3nt: TGCGCCAGCAGCTTGGAAGGGGGACTAGCCATAATCTCTGGGGCCAACGTCCTGACTTTC; CDR3aa: CASSLEGGLAIISGANVLTF
d_gene: -; v_gene: TRBV29-1; abundance: many; j_gene: TRBJ1-3; CDR3nt: TGCAGCGTTGAAGTGACAGGCTCTGGAAACACCATATATTTT; CDR3aa: CSVEVTGSGNTIYF
d_gene: TRBD1; v_gene: TRBV20-1; abundance: -; j_gene: TRBJ2-7; CDR3nt: TGCAGTGCTAAGGGGGACAGTTCCTACGAGCAGTACTTC; CDR3aa: CSAKGDSSYEQYF
d_gene: -; v_gene: TRBV10-2; abundance: many; j_gene: TRBJ2-6; CDR3nt: TGCGCCAGCAGTGTAAATGGGGCCAACGTCCTGACTTTC; CDR3aa: CASSVNGANVLTF
d_gene: -; v_gene: TRBV29-1; abundance: many; j_gene: TRBJ1-5; CDR3nt: TGCAGCCCGACAGGTGATCATAGCAATCAGCCCCAGCATTTT; CDR3aa: CSPTGDHSNQPQHF
d_gene: -; v_gene: TRBV4-1; abundance: many; j_gene: TRBJ2-6; CDR3nt: TGCGCCAGCAGGGAAACTGGGGCCAACGTCCTGACTTTC; CDR3aa: CASRETGANVLTF
d_gene: -; v_gene: TRBV5-5; abundance: many; j_gene: TRBJ2-5; CDR3nt: TGTGCCAGCAGCTTGTTAGGGATGTACCAAGAGACCCAGTACTTC; CDR3aa: CASSLLGMYQETQYF
d_gene: -; v_gene: TRBV6-2/TRBV6-3; abundance: many; j_gene: TRBJ1-6; CDR3nt: TGTGCCAGCGGCCGGCACACCGACAGGAGATATAATTCACCCCTCCACTTT; CDR3aa: CASGRHTDRRYNSPLHF
d_gene: -; v_gene: TRBV7-2; abundance: few; j_gene: TRBJ2-3; CDR3nt: TGTGCCAGCAGCAGATACGGGGATACGCAGTATTTT; CDR3aa: CASSRYGDTQYF
d_gene: TRBD1; v_gene: TRBV5-1; abundance: many; j_gene: TRBJ1-1; CDR3nt: TGCGCCAGCAGCCGCAACAGGGGGCGAGGGACTGAAGCTTTCTTT; CDR3aa: CASSRNRGRGTEAFF
d_gene: TRBD2; v_gene: TRBV10-3; abundance: medium-sized; j_gene: TRBJ2-1; CDR3nt: TGTGCCATCAGTGGGGAGGCTAGCGGGAGATTTTACAATGAGCAGTTCTTC; CDR3aa: CAISGEASGRFYNEQFF
d_gene: TRBD1; v_gene: TRBV7-9; abundance: few; j_gene: TRBJ1-2; CDR3nt: TGTGCCAGCAGCTTAGGGACAGGTGCCCTGAACTATGGCTACACCTTC; CDR3aa: CASSLGTGALNYGYTF
d_gene: -; v_gene: TRBV29-1; abundance: many; j_gene: TRBJ1-2; CDR3nt: TGCAGCGTTGACAGGGCAGGGACTAACTATGGCTACACCTTC; CDR3aa: CSVDRAGTNYGYTF
d_gene: TRBD2; v_gene: TRBV3-1; abundance: -; j_gene: TRBJ2-1; CDR3nt: TGTGCCAGCAGCCAAGATGGGGGGAGGGCTAATGAGCAGTTCTTC; CDR3aa: CASSQDGGRANEQFF
d_gene: -; v_gene: TRBV7-9; abundance: many; j_gene: TRBJ1-5; CDR3nt: TGTGCCAGCAGCTTAGGGAGGGATCAGCCCCAGCATTTT; CDR3aa: CASSLGRDQPQHF
d_gene: TRBD2; v_gene: TRBV6-5; abundance: many; j_gene: TRBJ2-1; CDR3nt: TGTGCCAGCAGTAAAGGGACTAGCGGGAACTACAATGAGCAGTTCTTC; CDR3aa: CASSKGTSGNYNEQFF
d_gene: -; v_gene: TRBV7-3; abundance: many; j_gene: TRBJ2-7; CDR3nt: TGTGCCAGCAGTCCCAGTAATGGGTACGAGCAGTACTTC; CDR3aa: CASSPSNGYEQYF
d_gene: -; v_gene: TRBV20-1; abundance: many; j_gene: TRBJ1-5; CDR3nt: TGCAGTGCTAGAGACGGGGGCGCGGGACAGCCCCAGCATTTT; CDR3aa: CSARDGGAGQPQHF
d_gene: TRBD2; v_gene: TRBV6-2/TRBV6-3; abundance: -; j_gene: TRBJ2-1; CDR3nt: TGTGCCAGCATCCCAGCGGCTAGCGGACACAATGAGCAGCTCTTC; CDR3aa: CASIPAASGHNEQLF
d_gene: -; v_gene: TRBV12-3/TRBV12-4; abundance: many; j_gene: TRBJ1-5; CDR3nt: TGTGCCAGCAGTTTAGGCAGGGGAGGATCTCAGCCCCAGCATTTT; CDR3aa: CASSLGRGGSQPQHF
d_gene: -; v_gene: TRBV20-1; abundance: many; j_gene: TRBJ2-3; CDR3nt: TGCAGTGCTAGACCCGGGGTGGGCACAGATACGCAGTATTTT; CDR3aa: CSARPGVGTDTQYF
d_gene: -; v_gene: TRBV7-3; abundance: many; j_gene: TRBJ2-3; CDR3nt: TGTGCCAGCGGGGCGGGAGATACGCAGTATTTT; CDR3aa: CASGAGDTQYF
d_gene: -; v_gene: TRBV20-1; abundance: many; j_gene: TRBJ1-2; CDR3nt: TGCAGTGCTAGAGATCCCTCAGGGAACTATGGCTACACCTTC; CDR3aa: CSARDPSGNYGYTF
d_gene: -; v_gene: TRBV19; abundance: many; j_gene: TRBJ2-2; CDR3nt: TGTGCCAGTAGTATACAGGAGGCCGGGGAGCTGTTTTTT; CDR3aa: CASSIQEAGELFF
d_gene: -; v_gene: TRBV6-1; abundance: many; j_gene: TRBJ2-1; CDR3nt: TGTGCCAGCAGTGGGACAGGGCGAGGCGGGAGGAGCTCCTACAATGAGCAGTTCTTC; CDR3aa: CASSGTGRGGRSSYNEQFF
d_gene: -; v_gene: TRBV6-5; abundance: many; j_gene: TRBJ1-5; CDR3nt: TGTGCCAGCAGCATTGAGCTCGATCAGCCCCAGCATTTT; CDR3aa: CASSIELDQPQHF
d_gene: -; v_gene: TRBV19; abundance: many; j_gene: TRBJ2-1; CDR3nt: TGTGCCAGTAGTATAAGCCTATACAATGAGCAGTTCTTC; CDR3aa: CASSISLYNEQFF
d_gene: -; v_gene: TRBV20-1; abundance: many; j_gene: TRBJ1-3; CDR3nt: TGCAGTGCTAGAGAATTATCTCTACTAGGGGCCGTGCGAAACACCATATATTTT; CDR3aa: CSARELSLLGAVRNTIYF
d_gene: -; v_gene: TRBV2; abundance: many; j_gene: TRBJ2-7; CDR3nt: TGTGCCAGCAGTGACTACTACGAGCAGTACTTC; CDR3aa: CASSDYYEQYF
d_gene: TRBD1; v_gene: TRBV4-2; abundance: many; j_gene: TRBJ2-2; CDR3nt: TGCGCCAGCAGCATCGACCCCAGGGGGCGCGACACCGGGGAGCTGTTTTTT; CDR3aa: CASSIDPRGRDTGELFF
d_gene: TRBD2; v_gene: TRBV7-9; abundance: many; j_gene: TRBJ2-1; CDR3nt: TGTGCCAGCAGCTCCCGGACAGGACTAGCGGGAGTAATGGTGGGTGAGCAGTTCTTC; CDR3aa: CASSSRTGLAGVMVGEQFF
d_gene: TRBD1; v_gene: TRBV11-2; abundance: many; j_gene: TRBJ2-7; CDR3nt: TGTGCCAGCGGCTCGTGGGACAGGGGTTCCTACGAGCAGTACTTC; CDR3aa: CASGSWDRGSYEQYF
d_gene: TRBD1; v_gene: TRBV30; abundance: many; j_gene: TRBJ2-1; CDR3nt: TGTGCCTGGAGTCCGGACAGGGCGCAGTTCTTC; CDR3aa: CAWSPDRAQFF
d_gene: -; v_gene: TRBV5-1; abundance: many; j_gene: TRBJ2-2; CDR3nt: TGCGCCAGCAGCTTGCTGGACTCCCTCGGCACCGGGGAGCTGTTTTTT; CDR3aa: CASSLLDSLGTGELFF